This T cell receptor beta chain was sequenced for a study of T cells after yellow fever vaccination (dated by TCRdb to 2018 to 2020). Describing the broader study: The SMART-Seq v4 Ultra Low Input RNA kit was used to prepare libraries from fractions with low cell numbers. Bulk TCR alpha and beta repertoires were sequenced longitudinally to track T-cell clones before and after primary and booster YFV17D yellow fever vaccination. Two healthy male donors, one aged 18 to 30 and one aged 30 to 40 years, were included in the cohort. Bulk PBMC replicates and cell subsets were isolated from blood drawn at multiple timepoints before and after both primary and secondary immunization. The paper's findings and limits, for the study overall: Compared with the primary T-cell response, the secondary T-cell response was faster but weaker, reaching its peak on day 5 rather than on day 15. The study included only a couple of donors, which limits how far the findings can be generalized. Computational filtering was needed because FACS-sorted repertoires could contain abundant contaminating clonotypes from the bulk population. After the booster, most clones that had expanded after primary vaccination were detected again (around 95% of CD4 and under 90% of CD8), suggesting broad maintenance of memory. A small share of clonotypes was detected in both CD4 and CD8 compartments, with the overlap likely arising from convergent recombination.

Sequenced on an Illumina NovaSeq 6000. TCR cDNA was synthesized by 5'RACE template switching, through which a universal primer site and unique molecular identifiers were introduced. cDNA synthesis was primed from both the TCR alpha and TCR beta constant segments. Library amplification involved two PCR steps, and the second step added sample barcodes and sequencing adapters. Sequencing of the libraries was done on either Illumina HiSeq 2500 (2x100 bp) or NovaSeq (2x150 bp). The paper's data handling went like this. Reads were demultiplexed and collapsed into UMI consensus sequences with MIGEC, and V(D)J alignment was performed with MiXCR. Vaccine-responding clonotypes were defined with edgeR using replicate PBMC samples, requiring FDR below 0.01 and a log2 fold change above 5 up to day 15. Each bulk clonotype received a CD4 or CD8 identity based on whether the sequenced CD4 or CD8 repertoire contained that clonotype at higher abundance. Using fastp at Q25 and MiXCR, TCRdb reprocessed the public reads and kept productive beta chains. Identical CDR3 proteins give one entry, which carries the most common genes and DNA. The V and J calls and clone size are TCRdb's, not the authors'. This sample lists hundreds of thousands of distinct CDR3 sequences; roughly 5.6% were detected once. Of the sample, 2.5% to 4% is held by the ten largest clones.

Taken from the germline V gene, the CDR1 and CDR2 loops are SGHTA and FQGNSA. Compared with germline, V lacks 1 base and J lacks 2 bases; bases without a gene match: 7. Reading from cysteine to phenylalanine, the CDR3 counts 16 amino acids. Only CDR3 DNA is held: 48 bases, read in frame from base 1. This clonotype was seen ten or more times. Its cognate antigen has yet to be identified. No base-level quality is on record; no much larger clone is a single base apart. The sample's treatment or condition label is to be understood as: live attenuated yellow fever vaccine strain. PBMCs were isolated from peripheral blood using a standard Ficoll-Paque protocol. CD4 and CD8 T-cell fractions were isolated with Dynabeads CD4 and CD8 positive selection kits. RNA was extracted with TriZol from bulk PBMCs, CD4 and CD8 fractions, and dextramer-positive and dextramer-negative fractions.

Recombination linked TRBV7-2 to TRBJ2-7; 8 nucleotides in the junction match TRBD2. The TCR was taken from a man aged 18 to 29 who received the YFV17D yellow fever vaccine. This specimen was CD4+ T cells sorted from PBMCs, taken on the day of the yellow fever booster vaccination. Here the CDR3 is given as CASSLDGTSGAYEQYF. The bases are TGTGCCAGCAGCTTAGATGGAACTAGCGGAGCCTACGAGCAGTACTTC.